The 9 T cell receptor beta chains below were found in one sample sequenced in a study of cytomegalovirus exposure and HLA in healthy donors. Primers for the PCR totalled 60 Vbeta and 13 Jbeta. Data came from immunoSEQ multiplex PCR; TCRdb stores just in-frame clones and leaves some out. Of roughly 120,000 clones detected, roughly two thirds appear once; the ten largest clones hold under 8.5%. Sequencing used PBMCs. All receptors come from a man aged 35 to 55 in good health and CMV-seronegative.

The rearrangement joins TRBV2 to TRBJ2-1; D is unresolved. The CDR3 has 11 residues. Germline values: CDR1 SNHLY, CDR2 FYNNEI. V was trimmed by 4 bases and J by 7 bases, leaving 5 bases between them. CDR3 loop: CASSVANEQFF. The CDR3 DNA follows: TGTGCCAGCAGTGTGGCTAATGAGCAGTTCTTC.

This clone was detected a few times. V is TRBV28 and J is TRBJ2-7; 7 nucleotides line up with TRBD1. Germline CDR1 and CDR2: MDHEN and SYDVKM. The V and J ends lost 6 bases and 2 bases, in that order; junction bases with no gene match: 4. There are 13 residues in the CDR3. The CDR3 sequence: CASRVGTAYEQYF. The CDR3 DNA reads TGTGCCAGCAGAGTCGGGACAGCCTACGAGCAGTACTTC.

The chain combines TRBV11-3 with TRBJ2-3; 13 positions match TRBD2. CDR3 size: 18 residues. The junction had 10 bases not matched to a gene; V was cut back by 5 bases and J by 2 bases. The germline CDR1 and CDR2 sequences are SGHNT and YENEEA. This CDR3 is CASSDRTSGGDLTDTQYF. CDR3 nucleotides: TGTGCCAGCAGCGACCGGACTAGCGGGGGAGACCTCACAGATACGCAGTATTTT.

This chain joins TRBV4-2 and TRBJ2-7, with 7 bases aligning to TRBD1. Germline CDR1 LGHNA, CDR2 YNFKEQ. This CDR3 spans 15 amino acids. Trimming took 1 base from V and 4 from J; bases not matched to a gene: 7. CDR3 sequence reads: CASSQALGTAYEQYF. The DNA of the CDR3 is TGTGCCAGCAGCCAAGCACTAGGGACAGCTTACGAGCAGTACTTC.

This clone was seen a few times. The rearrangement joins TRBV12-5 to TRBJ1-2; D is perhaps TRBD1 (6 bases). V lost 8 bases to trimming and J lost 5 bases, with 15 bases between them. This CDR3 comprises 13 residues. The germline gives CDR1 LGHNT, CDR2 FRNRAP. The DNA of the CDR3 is TGTGCTAGTAGCTCAGGGGCAGGATATGGCTACACCTTC. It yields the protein CASSSGAGYGYTF.

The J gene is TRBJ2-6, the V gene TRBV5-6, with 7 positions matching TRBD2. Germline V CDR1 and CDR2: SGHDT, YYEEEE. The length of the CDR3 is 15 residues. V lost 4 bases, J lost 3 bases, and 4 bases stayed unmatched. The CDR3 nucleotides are TGTGCCAGCAGCCTAGGCGGGGGTGGGGCCAACGTCCTGACTTTC. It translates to CASSLGGGGANVLTF.

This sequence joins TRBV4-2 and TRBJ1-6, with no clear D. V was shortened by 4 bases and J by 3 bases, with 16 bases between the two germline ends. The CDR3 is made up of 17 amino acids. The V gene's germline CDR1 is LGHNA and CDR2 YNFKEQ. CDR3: CASSLPDPEGYNSPLHF. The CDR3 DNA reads TGTGCCAGCAGCCTTCCTGACCCCGAGGGCTATAATTCACCCCTCCACTTT.

CDR3 sequence: CASSRLGSGDSYEQYF. The CDR3 region has the DNA TGTGCCAGCAGCCGCCTGGGGAGCGGGGACTCCTACGAGCAGTACTTC. The chain combines TRBV7-6 with TRBJ2-7; 7 bases are shared with TRBD2. This CDR3 has 16 residues. The V gene's germline CDR1 is SGHVS and CDR2 FNYEAQ. Trimming took 5 bases from V and 0 from J; bases not matched to a gene: 10.

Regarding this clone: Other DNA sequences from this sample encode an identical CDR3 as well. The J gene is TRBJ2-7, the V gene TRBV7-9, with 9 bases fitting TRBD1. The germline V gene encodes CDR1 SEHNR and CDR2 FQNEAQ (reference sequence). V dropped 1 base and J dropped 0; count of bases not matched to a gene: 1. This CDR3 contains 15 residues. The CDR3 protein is CASSLGGQGSYEQYF. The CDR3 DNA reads TGTGCCAGCAGCTTAGGGGGACAGGGCTCCTACGAGCAGTACTTC.